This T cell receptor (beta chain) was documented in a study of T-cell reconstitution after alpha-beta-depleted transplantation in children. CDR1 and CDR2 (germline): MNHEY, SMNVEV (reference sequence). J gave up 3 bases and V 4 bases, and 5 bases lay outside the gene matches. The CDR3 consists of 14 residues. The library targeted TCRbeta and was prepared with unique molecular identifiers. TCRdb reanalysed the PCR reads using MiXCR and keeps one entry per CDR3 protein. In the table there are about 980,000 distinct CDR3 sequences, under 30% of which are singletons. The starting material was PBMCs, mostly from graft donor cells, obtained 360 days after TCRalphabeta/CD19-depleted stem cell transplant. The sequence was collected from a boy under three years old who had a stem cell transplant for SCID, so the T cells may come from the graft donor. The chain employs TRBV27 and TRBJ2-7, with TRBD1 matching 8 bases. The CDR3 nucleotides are TGTGCCAGCAGTTCATTCACAGGGGGCTACGAGCAGTACTTC. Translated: CASSSFTGGYEQYF.